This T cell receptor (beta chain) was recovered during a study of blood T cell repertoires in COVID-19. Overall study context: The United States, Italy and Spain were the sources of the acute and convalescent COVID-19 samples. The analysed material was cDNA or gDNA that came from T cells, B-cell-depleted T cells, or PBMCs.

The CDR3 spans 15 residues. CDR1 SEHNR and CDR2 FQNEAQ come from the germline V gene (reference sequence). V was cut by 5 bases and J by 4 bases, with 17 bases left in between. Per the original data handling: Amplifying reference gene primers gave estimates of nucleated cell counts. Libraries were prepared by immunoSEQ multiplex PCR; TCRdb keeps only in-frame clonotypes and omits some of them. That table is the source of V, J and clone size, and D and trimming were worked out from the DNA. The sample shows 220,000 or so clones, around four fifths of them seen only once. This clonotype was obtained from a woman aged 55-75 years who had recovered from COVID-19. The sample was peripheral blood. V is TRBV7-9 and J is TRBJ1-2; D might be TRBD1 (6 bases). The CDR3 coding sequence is TGTGCCAGCAGCCGCCCGGGACAATCTGCCTATGGCTACACCTTC. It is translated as CASSRPGQSAYGYTF. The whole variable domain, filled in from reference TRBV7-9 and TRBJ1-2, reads DTGVSQNPRHKITKRGQNVTFRCDPISEHNRLYWYRQTLGQGPEFLTYFQNEAQLEKSRLLSDRFSAERPKGSFSTLEIQRTEQGDSAMYLCASSRPGQSAYGYTFGSGTRLTVV.